This T cell receptor (beta chain) derives from a study of PD-L1 blockade in urothelial cancer. Study overall: Blood-derived samples held a median roughly 140,000 T cells.

Trimming took 5 bases from V and 2 from J, leaving 12 bases between them. CDR3 size: 14 residues. CDR1 and CDR2 (germline): LNHDA, SQIVND (reference sequence). As for time point: peripheral blood 6 weeks after treatment start. Only in-frame clones appear in the TCRdb table, and some are missing; sequencing was by immunoSEQ multiplex PCR. The sample shows roughly 120,000 clones, around 89% of them seen only once. This clone was counted once. Here the sequenced sample was PBMCs, taken around atezolizumab (anti-PD-L1) treatment. The chain uses TRBV19 and TRBJ2-5, with a possible D match to TRBD2 (6 bases). The source is a man between 60 and 75 years old with urothelial cancer. The CDR3 sequence is CASSFGLAQETQYF. The CDR3 DNA sequence: TGTGCCAGTAGTTTTGGGCTAGCGCAAGAGACCCAGTACTTC.